These 5 T cell receptor beta chains were all obtained from the same sample, sequenced in a study of T cells in Graves' hyperthyroidism and ophthalmopathy. TCR beta CDR3 regions were amplified from RNA. HTBI primers were used for first-round RT-PCR of the TCR CDR3. TCRdb used MiXCR to reprocess the multiplex PCR reads, holding one entry per CDR3 protein. This table has some 340,000 distinct CDR3 sequences, about an eighth appearing once. Sequenced sample: blood. These receptors came from a woman aged 40 to 50 with Graves' ophthalmopathy.

The V and J genes are TRBV7-6 and TRBJ2-7; 8 bases match TRBD1. J gave up 5 bases and V 0 bases, and 9 bases lay outside the gene matches. This CDR3 has 16 residues. Germline CDR1 SGHVS, CDR2 FNYEAQ. The DNA for the CDR3 is TGTGCCAGCAGCTTAGCGCCAAGGACAGGGATCGACGAGCAGTACTTC. As protein: CASSLAPRTGIDEQYF.

This rearrangement joins TRBV12-5 to TRBJ1-2; no definite D call. Looked up from germline, CDR1 is LGHNT and CDR2 is FRNRAP. Trimming shortened V by 7 bases and J by 2 bases, and 14 bases separated the two germline ends. The CDR3 contains 14 residues. The CDR3 DNA follows: TGTGCTAGTGTCGCTTCTGGAGCGAACTATGGCTACACCTTC. As protein: CASVASGANYGYTF.

This clonotype showed up many times. V usage is TRBV20-1 and J usage is TRBJ1-1; D unresolved. CDR1 and CDR2 (germline): DFQATT, SNEGSKA (reference sequence). Trimming removed 1 base at V and 7 bases at J, with 13 bases between. CDR3 size: 13 residues. This CDR3 is CSARGQSQLEAFF. The CDR3 DNA reads as TGCAGTGCTAGAGGGCAATCACAACTTGAAGCTTTCTTT.

This clonotype appeared many times. The rearrangement uses TRBV27 and TRBJ1-5; 8 bases agree with TRBD1. Germline V gives CDR1 MNHEY, CDR2 SMNVEV (reference sequence). Trimming took 5 bases from V and 2 from J; bases not matched to a gene: 5. The CDR3 has 15 amino acids. The CDR3 DNA follows: TGTGCCAGCAGTGTCGGGACAGGCGGCAATCAGCCCCAGCATTTT. Encoded protein: CASSVGTGGNQPQHF.

Remarks on this clonotype: This may be a read error: a much more frequent sequence differs by one nucleotide. The chain carries TRBV11-2 and TRBJ2-7; D remains unclear. This CDR3 has 12 amino acids. CDR1 is SGHAT, CDR2 FQNNGV, per germline. This CDR3 is CASGLRWSEQYF. The CDR3, as DNA: TGTGCCAGCGGCTTACGCTGGTCCGAGCAGTACTTC. The entire variable domain, with the rest obtained from reference TRBV11-2 and TRBJ2-7, is as follows: EAGVAQSPRYKIIEKRQSVAFWCNPISGHATLYWYQQILGQGPKLLIQFQNNGVVDDSQLPKDRFSAERLKGVDSTLKIQPAKLEDSAVYLCASGLRWSEQYFGPGTRLTVT.